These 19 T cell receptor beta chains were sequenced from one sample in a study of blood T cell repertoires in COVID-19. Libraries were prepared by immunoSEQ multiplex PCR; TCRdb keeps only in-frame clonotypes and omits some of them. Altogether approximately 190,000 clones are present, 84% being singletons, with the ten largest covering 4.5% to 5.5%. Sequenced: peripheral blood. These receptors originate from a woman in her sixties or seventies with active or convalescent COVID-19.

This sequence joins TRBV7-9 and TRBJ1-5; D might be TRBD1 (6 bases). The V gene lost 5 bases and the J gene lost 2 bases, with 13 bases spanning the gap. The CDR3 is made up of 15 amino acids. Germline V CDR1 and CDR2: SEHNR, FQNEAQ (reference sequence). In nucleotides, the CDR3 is TGTGCCAGCAGCCCGACAGGTGTGGGCAATCAGCCCCAGCATTTT. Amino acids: CASSPTGVGNQPQHF.

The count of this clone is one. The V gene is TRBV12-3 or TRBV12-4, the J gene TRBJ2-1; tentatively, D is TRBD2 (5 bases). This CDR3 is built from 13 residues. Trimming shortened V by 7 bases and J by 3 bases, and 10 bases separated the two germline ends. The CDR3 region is CASNSGVYNEQFF. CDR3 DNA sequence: TGTGCCAGCAACTCCGGGGTCTACAATGAGCAGTTCTTC.

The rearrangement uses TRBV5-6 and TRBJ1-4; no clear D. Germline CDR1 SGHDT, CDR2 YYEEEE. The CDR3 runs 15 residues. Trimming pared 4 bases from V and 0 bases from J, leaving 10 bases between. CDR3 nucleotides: TGTGCCAGCAGCCGAACTCCGTCAACTAATGAAAAACTGTTTTTT. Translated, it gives CASSRTPSTNEKLFF.

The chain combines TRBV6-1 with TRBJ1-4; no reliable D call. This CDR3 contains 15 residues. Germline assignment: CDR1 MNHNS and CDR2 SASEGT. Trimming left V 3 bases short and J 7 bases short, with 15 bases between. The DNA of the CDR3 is TGTGCCAGCAGTGACGCGTTGACGCGGAGTGAAAAACTGTTTTTT. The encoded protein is CASSDALTRSEKLFF.

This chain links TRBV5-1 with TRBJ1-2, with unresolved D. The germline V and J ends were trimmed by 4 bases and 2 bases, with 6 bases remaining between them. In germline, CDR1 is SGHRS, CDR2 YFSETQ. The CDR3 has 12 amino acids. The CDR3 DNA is TGCGCCAGCAGCCCCTTGAACTATGGCTACACCTTC. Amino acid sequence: CASSPLNYGYTF.

CDR3 sequence reads: CASSFPRTGTGRFEQYF. The DNA for the CDR3 is TGTGCCAGCAGTTTCCCTCGAACCGGGACAGGGAGGTTCGAGCAGTACTTC. V is TRBV28 and J is TRBJ2-7; 9 bases agree with TRBD1. Per the germline V gene, CDR1 is MDHEN and CDR2 is SYDVKM. The CDR3 spans 17 residues. V lost 3 bases, J lost 6 bases, and 15 bases stayed unmatched.

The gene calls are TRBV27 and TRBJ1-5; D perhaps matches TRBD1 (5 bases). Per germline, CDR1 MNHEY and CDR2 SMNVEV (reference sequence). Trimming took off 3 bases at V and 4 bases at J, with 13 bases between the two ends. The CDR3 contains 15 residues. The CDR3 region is CASSFAGMVNQPQHF. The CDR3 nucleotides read TGTGCCAGCAGTTTTGCAGGGATGGTGAATCAGCCCCAGCATTTT.

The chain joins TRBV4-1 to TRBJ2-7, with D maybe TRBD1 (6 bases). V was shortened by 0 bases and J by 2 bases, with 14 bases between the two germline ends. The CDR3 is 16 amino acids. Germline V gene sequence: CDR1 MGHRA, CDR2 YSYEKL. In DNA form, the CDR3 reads TGCGCCAGCAGCCAAGATCCAGACAGGCTTACCTACGAGCAGTACTTC. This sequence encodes CASSQDPDRLTYEQYF.

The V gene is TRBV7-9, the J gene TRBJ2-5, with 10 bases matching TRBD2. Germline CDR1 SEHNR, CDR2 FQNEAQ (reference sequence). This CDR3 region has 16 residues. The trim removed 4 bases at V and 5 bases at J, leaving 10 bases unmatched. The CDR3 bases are TGTGCCAGCAGCTCTAGCGGGAGCCACCACGGGGAGACCCAGTACTTC. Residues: CASSSSGSHHGETQYF.

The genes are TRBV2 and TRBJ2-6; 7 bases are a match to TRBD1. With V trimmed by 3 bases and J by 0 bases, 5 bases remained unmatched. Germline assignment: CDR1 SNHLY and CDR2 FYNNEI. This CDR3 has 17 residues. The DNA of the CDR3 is TGTGCCAGCAGTGAGTTCGGGGACAGCTCTGGGGCCAACGTCCTGACTTTC. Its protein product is CASSEFGDSSGANVLTF.

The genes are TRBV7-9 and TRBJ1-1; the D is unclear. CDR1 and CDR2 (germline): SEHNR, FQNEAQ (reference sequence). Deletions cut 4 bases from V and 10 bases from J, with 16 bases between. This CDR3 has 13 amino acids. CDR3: CASSSDQRRVAFF. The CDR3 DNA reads TGTGCCAGCAGCTCCGATCAGCGCCGGGTAGCTTTCTTT.

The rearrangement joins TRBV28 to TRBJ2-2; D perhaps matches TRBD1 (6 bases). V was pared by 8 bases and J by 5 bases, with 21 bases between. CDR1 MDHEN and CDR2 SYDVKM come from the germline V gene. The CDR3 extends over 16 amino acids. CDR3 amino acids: CASLSSRAGETGELFF. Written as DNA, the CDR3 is TGTGCCAGCCTCTCTTCGAGGGCAGGGGAGACCGGGGAGCTGTTTTTT.

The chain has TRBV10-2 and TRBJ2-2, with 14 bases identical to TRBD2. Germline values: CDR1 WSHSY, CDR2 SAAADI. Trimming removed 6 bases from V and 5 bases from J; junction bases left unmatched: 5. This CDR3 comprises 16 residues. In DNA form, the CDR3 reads TGCGCCAGCAGGAGGACTAGCGGGAGGAAAACCGGGGAGCTGTTTTTT. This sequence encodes CASRRTSGRKTGELFF.

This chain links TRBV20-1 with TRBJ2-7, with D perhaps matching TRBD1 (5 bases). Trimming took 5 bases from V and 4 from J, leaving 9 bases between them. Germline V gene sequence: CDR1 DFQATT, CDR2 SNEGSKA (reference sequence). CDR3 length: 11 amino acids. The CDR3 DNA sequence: TGCAGTGCTTACAGACAGTACGAGCAGTACTTC. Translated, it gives CSAYRQYEQYF.

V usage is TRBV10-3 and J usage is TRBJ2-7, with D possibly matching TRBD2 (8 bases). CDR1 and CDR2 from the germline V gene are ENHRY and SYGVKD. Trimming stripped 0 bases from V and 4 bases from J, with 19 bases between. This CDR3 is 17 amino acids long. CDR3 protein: CAISESGGGLAGYEQYF. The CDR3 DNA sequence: TGTGCCATCAGTGAGTCAGGGGGCGGACTAGCCGGTTACGAGCAGTACTTC.

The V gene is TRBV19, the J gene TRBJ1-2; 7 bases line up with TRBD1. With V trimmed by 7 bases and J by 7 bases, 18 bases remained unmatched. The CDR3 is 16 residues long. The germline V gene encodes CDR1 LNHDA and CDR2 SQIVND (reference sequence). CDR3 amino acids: CASTNRDSVSYAGYTF. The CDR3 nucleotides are TGTGCCAGTACCAACCGGGACAGCGTGTCCTATGCTGGCTACACCTTC.

The CDR3, as DNA: TGTGCCAGCAGGACGGGAGGCCTATGGTACAATGAGCAGTTCTTC. Amino acid sequence: CASRTGGLWYNEQFF. The chain carries TRBV7-2 and TRBJ2-1, with 7 bases that match TRBD2. Germline values: CDR1 SGHTA, CDR2 FQGNSA. CDR3 length: 15 amino acids. The ends lost 6 bases at V and 4 bases at J; junction bases unmatched: 9.

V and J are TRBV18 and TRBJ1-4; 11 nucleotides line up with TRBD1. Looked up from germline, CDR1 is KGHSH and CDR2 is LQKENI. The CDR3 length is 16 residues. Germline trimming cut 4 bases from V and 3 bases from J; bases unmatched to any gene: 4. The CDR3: CASSRGTGGPNEKLFF. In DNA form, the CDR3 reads TGTGCCAGCTCACGCGGGACAGGGGGACCTAATGAAAAACTGTTTTTT.

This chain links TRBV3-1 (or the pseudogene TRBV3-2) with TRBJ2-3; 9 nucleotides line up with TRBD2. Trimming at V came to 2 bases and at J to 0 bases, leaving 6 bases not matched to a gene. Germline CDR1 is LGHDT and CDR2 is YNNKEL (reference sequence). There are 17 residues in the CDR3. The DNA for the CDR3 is TGTGCCAGCAGCCAAATGAGACTAGCGGTTAGCACAGATACGCAGTATTTT. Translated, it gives CASSQMRLAVSTDTQYF.